What follows is one T cell receptor (beta chain) and its context. Germline CDR1 reads MDHEN; CDR2 reads SYDVKM. The CDR3 has 13 amino acids. V lost 3 bases and J 0 bases, leaving 2 bases between the germline ends. These data come from a study of T cell changes during pregnancy in multiple sclerosis. Assay used: immunoSEQ multiplex PCR; TCRdb lists only in-frame clones, some missing. The sample carries 57,000 or so clones, under 95% recorded once. This sequence originates from a female donor in good health, enrolled as a control in a pregnancy study. The chain employs TRBV28 and TRBJ1-4; D is unresolved. This specimen was peripheral blood, taken after pregnancy. CDR3 amino acids: CASSFTTNEKLFF. Here the CDR3 DNA reads TGTGCCAGCAGTTTCACAACTAATGAAAAACTGTTTTTT.